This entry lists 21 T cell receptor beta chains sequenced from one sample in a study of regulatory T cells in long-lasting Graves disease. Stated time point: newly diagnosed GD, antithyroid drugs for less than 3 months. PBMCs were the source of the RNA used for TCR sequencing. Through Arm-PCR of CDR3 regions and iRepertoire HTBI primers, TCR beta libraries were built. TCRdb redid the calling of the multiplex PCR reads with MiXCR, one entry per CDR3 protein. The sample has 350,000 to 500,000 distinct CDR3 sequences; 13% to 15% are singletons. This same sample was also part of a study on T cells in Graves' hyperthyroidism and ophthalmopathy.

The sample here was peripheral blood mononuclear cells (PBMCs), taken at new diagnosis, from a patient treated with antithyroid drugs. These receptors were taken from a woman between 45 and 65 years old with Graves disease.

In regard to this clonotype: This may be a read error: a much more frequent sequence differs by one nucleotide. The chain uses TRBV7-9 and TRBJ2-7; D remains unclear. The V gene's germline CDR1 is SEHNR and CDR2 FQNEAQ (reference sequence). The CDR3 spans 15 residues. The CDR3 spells CASRLGRTPYNEQYF. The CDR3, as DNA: TGTGCCAGCAGGTTAGGGCGGACCCCCTACAATGAGCAGTACTTC.

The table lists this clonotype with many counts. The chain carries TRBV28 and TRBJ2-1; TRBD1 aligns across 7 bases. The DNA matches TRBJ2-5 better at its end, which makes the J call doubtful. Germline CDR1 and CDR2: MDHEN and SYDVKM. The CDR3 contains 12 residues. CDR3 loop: CASSGQAETQYF. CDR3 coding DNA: TGTGCCAGCAGCGGACAGGCTGAGACCCAGTACTTC.

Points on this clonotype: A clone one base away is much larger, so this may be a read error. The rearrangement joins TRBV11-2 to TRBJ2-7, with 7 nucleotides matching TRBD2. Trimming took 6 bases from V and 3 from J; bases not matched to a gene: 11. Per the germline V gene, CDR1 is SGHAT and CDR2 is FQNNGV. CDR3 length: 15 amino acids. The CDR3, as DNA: TGTGCCAGCAGACGACTAACGGGAGGAAACTACGAGCAGTACTTC. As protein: CASRRLTGGNYEQYF. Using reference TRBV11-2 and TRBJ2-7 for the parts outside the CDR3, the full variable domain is EAGVAQSPRYKIIEKRQSVAFWCNPISGHATLYWYQQILGQGPKLLIQFQNNGVVDDSQLPKDRFSAERLKGVDSTLKIQPAKLEDSAVYLCASRRLTGGNYEQYFGPGTRLTVT.

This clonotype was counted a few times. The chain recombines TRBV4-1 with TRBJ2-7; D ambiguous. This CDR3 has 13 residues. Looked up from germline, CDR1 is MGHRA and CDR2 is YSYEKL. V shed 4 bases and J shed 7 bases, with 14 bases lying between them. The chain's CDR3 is CASSPDPPREQYF. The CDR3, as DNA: TGCGCCAGCAGCCCGGACCCGCCCCGGGAGCAGTACTTC.

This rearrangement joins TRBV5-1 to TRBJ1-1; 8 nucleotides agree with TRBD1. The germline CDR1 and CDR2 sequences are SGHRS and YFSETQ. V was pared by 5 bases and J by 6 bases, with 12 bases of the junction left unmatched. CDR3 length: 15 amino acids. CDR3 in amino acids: CASSSRQGARAEAFF. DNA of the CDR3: TGCGCCAGCAGTTCTCGTCAGGGGGCTCGCGCTGAAGCTTTCTTT. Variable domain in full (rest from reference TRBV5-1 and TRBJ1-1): KAGVTQTPRYLIKTRGQQVTLSCSPISGHRSVSWYQQTPGQGLQFLFEYFSETQRNKGNFPGRFSGRQFSNSRSEMNVSTLELGDSALYLCASSSRQGARAEAFFGQGTRLTVV.

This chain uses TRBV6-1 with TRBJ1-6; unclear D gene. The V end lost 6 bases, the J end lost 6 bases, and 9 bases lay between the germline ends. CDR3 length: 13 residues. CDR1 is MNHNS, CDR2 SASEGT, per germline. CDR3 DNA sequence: TGTGCCAGCAGCCGCTCCCTTAATTCACCCCTCCACTTT. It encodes CASSRSLNSPLHF.

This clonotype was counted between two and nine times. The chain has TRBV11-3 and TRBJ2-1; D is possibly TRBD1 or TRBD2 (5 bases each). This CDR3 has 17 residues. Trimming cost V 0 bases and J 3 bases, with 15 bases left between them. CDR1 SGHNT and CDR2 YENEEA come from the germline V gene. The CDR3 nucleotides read TGTGCCAGCAGCTTAGATAAGGGACCAGCTAGCTACAATGAGCAGTTCTTC. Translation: CASSLDKGPASYNEQFF.

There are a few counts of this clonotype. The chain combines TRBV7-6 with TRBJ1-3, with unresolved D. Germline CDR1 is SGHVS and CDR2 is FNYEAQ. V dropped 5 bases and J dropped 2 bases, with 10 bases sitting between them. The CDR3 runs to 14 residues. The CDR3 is CASSLPGTGNTIYF. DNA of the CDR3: TGTGCCAGCAGCCTACCCGGGACTGGAAACACCATATATTTT. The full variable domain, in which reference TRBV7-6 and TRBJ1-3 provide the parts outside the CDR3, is GAGVSQSPRYKVTKRGQDVALRCDPISGHVSLYWYRQALGQGPEFLTYFNYEAQQDKSGLPNDRFSAERPEGSISTLTIQRTEQRDSAMYRCASSLPGTGNTIYFGEGSWLTVV.

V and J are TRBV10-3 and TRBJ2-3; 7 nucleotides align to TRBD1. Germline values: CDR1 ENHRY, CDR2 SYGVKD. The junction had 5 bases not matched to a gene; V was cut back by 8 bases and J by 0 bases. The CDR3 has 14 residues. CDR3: CAIGRQGSTDTQYF. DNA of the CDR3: TGTGCCATCGGTCGACAGGGCAGCACAGATACGCAGTATTTT.

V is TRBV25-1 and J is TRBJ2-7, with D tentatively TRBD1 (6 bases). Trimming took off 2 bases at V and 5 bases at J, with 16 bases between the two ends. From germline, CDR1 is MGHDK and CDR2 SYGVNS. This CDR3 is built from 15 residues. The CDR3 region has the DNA TGTGCCAGCAGTGAAGGTTATCAGGGGATCCACGAGCAGTACTTC. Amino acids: CASSEGYQGIHEQYF.

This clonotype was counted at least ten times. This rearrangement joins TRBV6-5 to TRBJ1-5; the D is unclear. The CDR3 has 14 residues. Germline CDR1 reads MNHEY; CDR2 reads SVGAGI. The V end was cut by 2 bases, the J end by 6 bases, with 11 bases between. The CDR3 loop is CASSYNGPFQPQHF. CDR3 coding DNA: TGTGCCAGCAGTTACAACGGCCCATTTCAGCCCCAGCATTTT.

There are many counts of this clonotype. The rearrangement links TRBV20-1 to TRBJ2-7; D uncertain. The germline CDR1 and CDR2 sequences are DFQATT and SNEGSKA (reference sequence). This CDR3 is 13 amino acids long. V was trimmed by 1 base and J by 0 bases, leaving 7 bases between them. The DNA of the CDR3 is TGCAGTGCTAGAGTCGCTCCCTCCTACGAGCAGTACTTC. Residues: CSARVAPSYEQYF.

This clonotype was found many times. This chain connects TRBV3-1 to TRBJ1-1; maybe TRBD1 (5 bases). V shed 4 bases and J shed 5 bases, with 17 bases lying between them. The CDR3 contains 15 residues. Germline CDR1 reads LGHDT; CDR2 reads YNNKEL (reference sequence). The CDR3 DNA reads TGTGCCAGCAGCCCCAGGGACCGCGGGGGAACTGAAGCTTTCTTT. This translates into CASSPRDRGGTEAFF.

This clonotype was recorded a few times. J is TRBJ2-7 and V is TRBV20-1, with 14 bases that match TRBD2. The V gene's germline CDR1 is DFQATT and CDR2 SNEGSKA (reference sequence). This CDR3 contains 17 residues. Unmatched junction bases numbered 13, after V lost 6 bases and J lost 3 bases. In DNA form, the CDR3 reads TGCAGTGCCCCCGGGACTAGCGGGAGAGAAAAGGTCTACGAGCAGTACTTC. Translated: CSAPGTSGREKVYEQYF.

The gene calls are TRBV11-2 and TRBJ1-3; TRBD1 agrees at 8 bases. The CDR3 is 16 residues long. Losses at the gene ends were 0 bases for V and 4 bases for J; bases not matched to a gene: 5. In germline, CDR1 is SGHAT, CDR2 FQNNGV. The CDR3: CASSLEDRGTGNTIYF. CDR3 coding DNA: TGTGCCAGCAGCTTAGAAGACAGGGGAACGGGAAACACCATATATTTT. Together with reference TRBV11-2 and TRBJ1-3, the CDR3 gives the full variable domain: EAGVAQSPRYKIIEKRQSVAFWCNPISGHATLYWYQQILGQGPKLLIQFQNNGVVDDSQLPKDRFSAERLKGVDSTLKIQPAKLEDSAVYLCASSLEDRGTGNTIYFGEGSWLTVV.

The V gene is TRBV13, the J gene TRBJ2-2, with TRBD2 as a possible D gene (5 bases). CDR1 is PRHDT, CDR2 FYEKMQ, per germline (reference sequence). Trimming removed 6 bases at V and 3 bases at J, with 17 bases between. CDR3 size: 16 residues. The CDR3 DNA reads TGTGCCAGCAGTCATCTTACGTCAGCGGACACCGGGGAGCTGTTTTTT. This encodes CASSHLTSADTGELFF. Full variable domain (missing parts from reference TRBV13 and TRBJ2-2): AAGVIQSPRHLIKEKRETATLKCYPIPRHDTVYWYQQGPGQDPQFLISFYEKMQSDKGSIPDRFSAQQFSDYHSELNMSSLELGDSALYFCASSHLTSADTGELFFGEGSRLTVL.

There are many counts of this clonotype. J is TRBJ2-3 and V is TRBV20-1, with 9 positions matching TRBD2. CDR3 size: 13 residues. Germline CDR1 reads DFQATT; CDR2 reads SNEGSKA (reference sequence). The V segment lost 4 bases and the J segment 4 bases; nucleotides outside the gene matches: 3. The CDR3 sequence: CSATSGRPDTQYF. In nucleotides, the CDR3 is TGCAGTGCTACAAGCGGGAGGCCAGATACGCAGTATTTT.

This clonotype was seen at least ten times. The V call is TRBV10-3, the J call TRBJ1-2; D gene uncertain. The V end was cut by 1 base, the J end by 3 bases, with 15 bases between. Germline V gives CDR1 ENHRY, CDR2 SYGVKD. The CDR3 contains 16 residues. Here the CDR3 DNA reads TGTGCCATCAGTGAGTTTCAAGCAAACTCCGACTATGGCTACACCTTC. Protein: CAISEFQANSDYGYTF.

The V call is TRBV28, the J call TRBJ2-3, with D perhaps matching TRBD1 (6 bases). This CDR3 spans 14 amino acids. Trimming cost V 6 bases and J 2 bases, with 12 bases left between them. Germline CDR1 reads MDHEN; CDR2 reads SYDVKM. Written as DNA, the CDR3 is TGTGCCAGCAGGTCTACAGGGATCACAGATACGCAGTATTTT. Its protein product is CASRSTGITDTQYF.

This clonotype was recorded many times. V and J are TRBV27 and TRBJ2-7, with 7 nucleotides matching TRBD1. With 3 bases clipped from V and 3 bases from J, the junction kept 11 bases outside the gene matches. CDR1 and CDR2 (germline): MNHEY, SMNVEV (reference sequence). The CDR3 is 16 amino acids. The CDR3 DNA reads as TGTGCCAGCAGTTTCACCCAGGGGGTGCCTAACTACGAGCAGTACTTC. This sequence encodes CASSFTQGVPNYEQYF.

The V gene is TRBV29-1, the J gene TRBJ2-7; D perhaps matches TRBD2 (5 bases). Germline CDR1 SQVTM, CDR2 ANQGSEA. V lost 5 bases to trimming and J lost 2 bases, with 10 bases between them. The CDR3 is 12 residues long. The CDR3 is CSVRTGTYEQYF. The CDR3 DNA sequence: TGCAGCGTTCGCACGGGGACCTACGAGCAGTACTTC.